A single sample gave rise to the 22 T cell receptor beta chains below, sequenced in a study of PD-L1 blockade in urothelial cancer (TCRdb year 2017). Receptor amplification or capture employed the immunoSEQ multiplex PCR assay. This is the immuneACCESS table as TCRdb keeps it, with only in-frame sequences that have V and J called. A part of the clones is gone; compared with another copy, unresolved V genes explain less than half, and the rest is unexplained. Counted in this sample were about 74,000 clones; about 85% of them appeared once. The ten largest clonotypes hold 4.7% of the sample. Sequenced here: PBMCs, sampled around atezolizumab (anti-PD-L1) treatment. These receptors were collected from a man between 65 and 80 years old with urothelial cancer.

The chain links TRBV4-2 to TRBJ2-6; TRBD2 might be the D (5 bases). The CDR3 length is 15 residues. The germline V gene has CDR1 LGHNA and CDR2 YNFKEQ. V lost 4 bases, J lost 4 bases, and 11 bases lay in between. Here the CDR3 reads CASSPSSGGANVLTF. CDR3 in DNA: TGTGCCAGCAGCCCCTCCAGCGGCGGGGCCAACGTCCTGACTTTC.

V and J are TRBV27 and TRBJ1-2; D is possibly TRBD1 (5 bases). CDR3 length equals 14 residues. Trimming removed 6 bases at V and 5 bases at J, with 16 bases between. Germline V lookup: CDR1 MNHEY, CDR2 SMNVEV (reference sequence). Here the CDR3 reads CASRPQGEPYGYTF. The CDR3 DNA reads as TGTGCCAGCAGGCCCCAGGGCGAGCCTTATGGCTACACCTTC.

This clone appeared once. The chain uses TRBV25-1 and TRBJ2-1; 11 nucleotides align to TRBD2. The J segment lost 6 bases and the V segment lost 4 bases, leaving 5 bases of the junction unmatched. This CDR3 spans 15 amino acids. Germline values: CDR1 MGHDK, CDR2 SYGVNS. CDR3 sequence: CASSVIAGGPNEQFF. In DNA form, the CDR3 reads TGTGCCAGCAGTGTCATAGCGGGAGGGCCCAATGAGCAGTTCTTC.

This rearrangement joins TRBV6-5 to TRBJ1-2, with TRBD1 as a possible D gene (5 bases). There are 13 residues in the CDR3. Germline V CDR1 and CDR2: MNHEY, SVGAGI. The V and J ends lost 4 bases and 4 bases respectively, with 10 bases between them. The CDR3 is CASSLQGAYGYTF. The DNA for the CDR3 is TGTGCCAGCAGTTTGCAGGGTGCCTATGGCTACACCTTC.

The chain combines TRBV4-1 with TRBJ1-5; tentative D call: TRBD1 (6 bases). This CDR3 contains 19 residues. The germline V gene encodes CDR1 MGHRA and CDR2 YSYEKL. With 2 bases removed from V and 4 bases from J, the gap between germline ends came to 24 bases. The CDR3: CASSQKPPRDTATNQPQHF. CDR3 sequence (DNA): TGCGCCAGCAGCCAAAAACCCCCCCGGGACACTGCAACGAATCAGCCCCAGCATTTT.

V usage is TRBV7-9 and J usage is TRBJ1-1; 8 bases are a match to TRBD1. From germline, CDR1 is SEHNR and CDR2 FQNEAQ (reference sequence). The junction had 6 bases not matched to a gene; V was cut back by 6 bases and J by 0 bases. The CDR3 is 15 amino acids. In nucleotides, the CDR3 is TGTGCCAGCAGGGTGCAGGGGGCTGTGAACACTGAAGCTTTCTTT. Its protein product is CASRVQGAVNTEAFF.

The chain employs TRBV11-2 and TRBJ2-1, with D tentatively TRBD2 (5 bases). Germline lookup yields CDR1 SGHAT and CDR2 FQNNGV. V was pared by 4 bases and J by 0 bases, with 16 bases between. The CDR3 runs 17 residues. The CDR3 reads CASSSPRGHPSYNEQFF. CDR3 nucleotides: TGTGCCAGCAGCTCACCCCGAGGGCACCCCTCCTACAATGAGCAGTTCTTC.

By share, this clone ranks as medium-sized. The V and J genes are TRBV6-5 and TRBJ2-7, with D possibly being TRBD1 (6 bases). The germline V and J ends were trimmed by 5 bases and 6 bases, with 14 bases remaining between them. Germline V CDR1 and CDR2: MNHEY, SVGAGI. The length of the CDR3 is 13 residues. CDR3 sequence reads: CASSAPGHGEQYF. The CDR3 DNA is TGTGCCAGCAGTGCTCCGGGACACGGCGAGCAGTACTTC.

The chain employs TRBV9 and TRBJ2-3; the D gene is possibly TRBD2 (6 bases). Looked up from germline, CDR1 is SGDLS and CDR2 is YYNGEE. The V and J ends lost 1 base and 2 bases respectively, with 11 bases between them. The CDR3 extends over 15 amino acids. CDR3 sequence: CASSVRLGSTDTQYF. CDR3 in DNA: TGTGCCAGCAGCGTACGACTAGGCTCCACAGATACGCAGTATTTT. The full variable domain, with the rest looked up from reference TRBV9 and TRBJ2-3, is DSGVTQTPKHLITATGQRVTLRCSPRSGDLSVYWYQQSLDQGLQFLIQYYNGEERAKGNILERFSAQQFPDLHSELNLSSLELGDSALYFCASSVRLGSTDTQYFGPGTRLTVL.

The V gene is TRBV9, the J gene TRBJ2-7; 7 bases fit TRBD1. V lost 3 bases, J lost 4 bases, and 10 bases stayed unmatched. The length of the CDR3 is 15 residues. CDR1 is SGDLS and CDR2 is YYNGEE in the germline V gene. The CDR3 loop reads CASSARQGNKYEQYF. The DNA of the CDR3 is TGTGCCAGCAGCGCACGACAGGGAAATAAATACGAGCAGTACTTC.

This chain connects TRBV5-8 to TRBJ1-2; D possibly corresponds to TRBD1 (6 bases). Trimming removed 1 base from V and 2 bases from J, with 9 bases in between. Per germline, CDR1 SGHTS and CDR2 YDEGEE. The CDR3 loop spans 14 amino acids. CDR3 bases: TGTGCCAGCAGCTTGATTACAGGGAACTATGGCTACACCTTC. Protein product: CASSLITGNYGYTF.

The chain combines TRBV18 with TRBJ2-7; D gene unclear. V was pared by 5 bases and J by 0 bases, with 5 bases between. The CDR3 runs to 12 residues. Germline V gene lookup returns CDR1 KGHSH and CDR2 LQKENI. The CDR3 here is CASSSSSYEQYF. The CDR3 region has the DNA TGTGCCAGCTCATCGAGCTCCTACGAGCAGTACTTC.

The chain couples TRBV18 to TRBJ2-7, with no clear D. Germline V gene lookup returns CDR1 KGHSH and CDR2 LQKENI. The V and J ends lost 8 bases and 6 bases respectively, with 17 bases between them. The CDR3 is made up of 13 amino acids. The CDR3 DNA reads as TGTGCCAGCACCCAATATCAGTCAAGCGAGCAGTACTTC. Translated, it gives CASTQYQSSEQYF.

The V gene is TRBV11-2, the J gene TRBJ2-5; possibly TRBD1 for D (6 bases). The CDR3 is 13 amino acids. Trimming removed 5 bases at V and 4 bases at J, with 11 bases between. Germline values: CDR1 SGHAT, CDR2 FQNNGV. The DNA for the CDR3 is TGTGCCAGCAGCCAGGCAGGGGTAGAGACCCAGTACTTC. Encoded protein: CASSQAGVETQYF.

V and J are TRBV9 and TRBJ1-3; possible D gene TRBD1, 5 bases. The CDR3 is 17 residues long. In germline, CDR1 is SGDLS, CDR2 YYNGEE. V lost 4 bases and J lost 0, with 17 bases in between. In DNA, the CDR3 is TGTGCCAGCAGCCGATTAGAGGGGAGGAGCTCTGGAAACACCATATATTTT. Translated: CASSRLEGRSSGNTIYF.

V gene TRBV29-1 combines with J gene TRBJ2-3; a weak D match, TRBD1 (5 bases). Trimming left V 3 bases short and J 2 bases short, with 15 bases between. From germline, CDR1 is SQVTM and CDR2 ANQGSEA. The CDR3 consists of 15 residues. The CDR3 loop reads CSVDGQRFPTDTQYF. The DNA for the CDR3 is TGCAGCGTTGATGGACAACGTTTCCCCACAGATACGCAGTATTTT.

This rearrangement joins TRBV2 to TRBJ1-4; D is ambiguous. The germline V and J ends were trimmed by 3 bases and 1 base, with 9 bases remaining between them. The CDR3 has 15 amino acids. Looked up from germline, CDR1 is SNHLY and CDR2 is FYNNEI. CDR3 sequence: CASSEVARTNEKLFF. The CDR3 DNA sequence: TGTGCCAGCAGTGAGGTGGCAAGAACTAATGAAAAACTGTTTTTT.

The CDR3 bases are TGTGCCAGCTCATCGAGGAGCCTAGCGGGCCGTCCGAGCTCCTACGAGCAGTACTTC. Its translation is CASSSRSLAGRPSSYEQYF. The rearrangement links TRBV18 to TRBJ2-7, with TRBD2 matching over 8 bases. The CDR3 sequence is 19 residues long. The germline gives CDR1 KGHSH, CDR2 LQKENI. With 5 bases clipped from V and 0 bases from J, the junction kept 18 bases outside the gene matches. Drawing the rest from reference TRBV18 and TRBJ2-7, the complete variable domain is NAGVMQNPRHLVRRRGQEARLRCSPMKGHSHVYWYRQLPEEGLKFMVYLQKENIIDESGMPKERFSAEFPKEGPSILRIQQVVRGDSAAYFCASSSRSLAGRPSSYEQYFGPGTRLTVT.

This clone was counted a single time. V gene TRBV4-1 combines with J gene TRBJ1-4, with 9 nucleotides matching TRBD1. Germline CDR1 reads MGHRA; CDR2 reads YSYEKL. V lost 3 bases, J lost 7 bases, and 9 bases stayed unmatched. This CDR3 is built from 16 residues. The CDR3 reads CASSQPTGTGREKLFF. The CDR3 DNA reads TGCGCCAGCAGCCAGCCTACCGGGACAGGGCGTGAAAAACTGTTTTTT.

The chain links TRBV9 to TRBJ1-2; 9 bases are shared with TRBD1. The CDR3 is 14 amino acids. J gave up 8 bases and V 0 bases, and 5 bases lay outside the gene matches. CDR1 SGDLS and CDR2 YYNGEE come from the germline V gene. The CDR3 sequence is CASSVATGGGGYTF. CDR3 DNA sequence: TGTGCCAGCAGCGTAGCAACAGGGGGCGGCGGCTACACCTTC.

The genes are TRBV9 and TRBJ2-3, with D maybe TRBD1 (6 bases). Per germline, CDR1 SGDLS and CDR2 YYNGEE. This CDR3 comprises 15 residues. V dropped 4 bases and J dropped 2 bases, with 14 bases sitting between them. The CDR3 region is CASSLEQGTTDTQYF. The CDR3 nucleotides are TGTGCCAGCAGCCTCGAGCAGGGGACCACAGATACGCAGTATTTT. The variable domain in full, with the rest retrieved from reference TRBV9 and TRBJ2-3, is DSGVTQTPKHLITATGQRVTLRCSPRSGDLSVYWYQQSLDQGLQFLIQYYNGEERAKGNILERFSAQQFPDLHSELNLSSLELGDSALYFCASSLEQGTTDTQYFGPGTRLTVL.

Only one count was recorded for this clone. The chain couples TRBV2 to TRBJ1-4; D perhaps matches TRBD1 (6 bases). Looked up from germline, CDR1 is SNHLY and CDR2 is FYNNEI. Trimming removed 4 bases from V and 7 bases from J, with 10 bases in between. The CDR3 extends over 13 amino acids. CDR3 sequence reads: CASSGTDSEKLFF. The DNA of the CDR3 is TGTGCCAGCAGTGGGACAGACTCTGAAAAACTGTTTTTT. The full variable domain, with the rest looked up from reference TRBV2 and TRBJ1-4, is EPEVTQTPSHQVTQMGQEVILRCVPISNHLYFYWYRQILGQKVEFLVSFYNNEISEKSEIFDDQFSVERPDGSNFTLKIRSTKLEDSAMYFCASSGTDSEKLFFGSGTQLSVL.